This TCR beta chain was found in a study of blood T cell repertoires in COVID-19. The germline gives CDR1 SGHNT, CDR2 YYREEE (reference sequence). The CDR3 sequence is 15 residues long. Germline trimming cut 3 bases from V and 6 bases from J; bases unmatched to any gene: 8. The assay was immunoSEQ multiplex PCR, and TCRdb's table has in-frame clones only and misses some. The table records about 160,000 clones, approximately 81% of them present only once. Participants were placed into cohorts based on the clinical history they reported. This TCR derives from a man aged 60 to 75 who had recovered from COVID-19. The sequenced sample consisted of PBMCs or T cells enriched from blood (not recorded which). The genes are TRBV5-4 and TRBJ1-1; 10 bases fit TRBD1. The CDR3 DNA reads TGTGCCAGCAGCTCGGACAGGGGGAGTTTCGCTGAAGCTTTCTTT. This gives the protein CASSSDRGSFAEAFF.